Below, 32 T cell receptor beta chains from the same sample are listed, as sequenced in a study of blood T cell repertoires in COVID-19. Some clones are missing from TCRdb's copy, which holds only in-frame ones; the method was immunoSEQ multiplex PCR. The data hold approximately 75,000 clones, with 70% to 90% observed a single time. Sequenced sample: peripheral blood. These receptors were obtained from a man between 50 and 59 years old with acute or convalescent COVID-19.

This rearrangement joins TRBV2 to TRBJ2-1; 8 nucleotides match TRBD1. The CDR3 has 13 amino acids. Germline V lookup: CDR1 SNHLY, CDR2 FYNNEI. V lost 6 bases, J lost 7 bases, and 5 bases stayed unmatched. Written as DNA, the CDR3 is TGTGCCAGCAGCGTTGACAGGGGTAATGAGCAGTTCTTC. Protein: CASSVDRGNEQFF.

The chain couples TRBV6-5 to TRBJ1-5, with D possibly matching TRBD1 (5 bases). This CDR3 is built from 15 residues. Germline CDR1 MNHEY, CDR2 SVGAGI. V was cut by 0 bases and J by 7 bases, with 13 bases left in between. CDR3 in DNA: TGTGCCAGCAGTTACTCGATGAAGGGGCGGCAGCCCCAGCATTTT. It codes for CASSYSMKGRQPQHF.

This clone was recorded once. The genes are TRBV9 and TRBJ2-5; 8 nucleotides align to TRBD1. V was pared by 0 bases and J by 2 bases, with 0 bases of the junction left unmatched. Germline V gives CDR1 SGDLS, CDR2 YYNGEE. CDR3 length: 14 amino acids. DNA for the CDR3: TGTGCCAGCAGCGTAGGACAGGGGCAAGAGACCCAGTACTTC. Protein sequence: CASSVGQGQETQYF.

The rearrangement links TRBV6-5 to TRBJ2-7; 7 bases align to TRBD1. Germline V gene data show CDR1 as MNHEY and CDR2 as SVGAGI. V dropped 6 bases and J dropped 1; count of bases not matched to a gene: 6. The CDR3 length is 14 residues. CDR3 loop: CASSEGQTSYEQYF. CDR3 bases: TGTGCCAGCAGCGAGGGACAGACTTCCTACGAGCAGTACTTC.

In nucleotides, the CDR3 is TGCGCCAGCAGCCCCCGGGTCCAAGAGACCCAGTACTTC. Translating gives CASSPRVQETQYF. This chain links TRBV4-1 with TRBJ2-5; D not certain. CDR1 is MGHRA, CDR2 YSYEKL, per germline. This CDR3 has 13 residues. V was trimmed by 4 bases and J by 1 base, leaving 7 bases between them.

CDR3 nucleotides: TGTGCCAGCAGCCAACCGGAGAAGGGGGCCTCCTACGAGCAGTACTTC. It is translated as CASSQPEKGASYEQYF. The chain joins TRBV11-2 to TRBJ2-7, with 7 bases fitting TRBD1. CDR1 and CDR2 from the germline V gene are SGHAT and FQNNGV. Trimming took 5 bases from V and 0 from J; bases not matched to a gene: 10. The length of the CDR3 is 16 residues.

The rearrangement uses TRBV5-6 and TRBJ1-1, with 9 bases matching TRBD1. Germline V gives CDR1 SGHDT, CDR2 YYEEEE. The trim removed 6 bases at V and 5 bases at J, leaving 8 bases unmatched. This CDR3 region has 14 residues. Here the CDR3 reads CASTRTGVRTEAFF. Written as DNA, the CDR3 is TGTGCCAGCACCCGGACAGGGGTGAGGACTGAAGCTTTCTTT.

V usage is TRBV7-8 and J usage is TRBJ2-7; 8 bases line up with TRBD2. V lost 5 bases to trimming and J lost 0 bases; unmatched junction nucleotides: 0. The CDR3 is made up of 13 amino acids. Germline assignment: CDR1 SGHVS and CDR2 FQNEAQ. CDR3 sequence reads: CASSRGGSYEQYF. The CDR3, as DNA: TGTGCCAGCAGCCGGGGGGGCTCCTACGAGCAGTACTTC.

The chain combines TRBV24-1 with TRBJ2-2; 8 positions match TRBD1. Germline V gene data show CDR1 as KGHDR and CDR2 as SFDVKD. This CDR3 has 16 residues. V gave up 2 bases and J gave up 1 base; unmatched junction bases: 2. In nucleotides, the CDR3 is TGTGCCACCAGTGATTGGGGGACAGGGAACACCGGGGAGCTGTTTTTT. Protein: CATSDWGTGNTGELFF.

DNA for the CDR3: TGTGCCAGCAGCTCCCGTGAGGGTGGGGAGCAGTTCTTC. It translates to CASSSREGGEQFF. V is TRBV7-2 and J is TRBJ2-1, with a tentative D call TRBD2 (5 bases). The CDR3 has 13 amino acids. With 4 bases removed from V and 10 bases from J, the gap between germline ends came to 14 bases. CDR1 and CDR2 from the germline V gene are SGHTA and FQGNSA.

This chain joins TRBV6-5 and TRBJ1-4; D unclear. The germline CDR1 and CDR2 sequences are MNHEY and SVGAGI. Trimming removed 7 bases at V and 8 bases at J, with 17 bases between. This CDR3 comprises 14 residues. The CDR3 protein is CASTRNQGREKLFF. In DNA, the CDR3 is TGTGCCAGCACCAGGAATCAAGGCCGGGAAAAACTGTTTTTT.

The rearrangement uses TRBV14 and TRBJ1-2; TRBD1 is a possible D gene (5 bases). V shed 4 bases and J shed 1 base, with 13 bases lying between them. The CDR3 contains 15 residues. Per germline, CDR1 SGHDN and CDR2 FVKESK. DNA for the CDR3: TGTGCCAGCAGCCGAAGGGGACTTTATAACTATGGCTACACCTTC. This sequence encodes CASSRRGLYNYGYTF.

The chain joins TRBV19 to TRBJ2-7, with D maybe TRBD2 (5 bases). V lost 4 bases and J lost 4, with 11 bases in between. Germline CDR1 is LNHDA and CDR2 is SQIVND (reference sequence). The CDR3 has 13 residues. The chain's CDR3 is CASSTGVRYEQYF. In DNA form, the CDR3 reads TGTGCCAGTAGTACCGGGGTCCGGTACGAGCAGTACTTC.

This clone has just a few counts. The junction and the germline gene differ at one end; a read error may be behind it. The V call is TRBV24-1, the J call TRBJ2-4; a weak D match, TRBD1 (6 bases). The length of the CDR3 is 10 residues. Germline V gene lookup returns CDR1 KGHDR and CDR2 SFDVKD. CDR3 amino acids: CAILRGKTMF. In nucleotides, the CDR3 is TGTGCCATCCTCAGGGGTAAAACAATGTTC.

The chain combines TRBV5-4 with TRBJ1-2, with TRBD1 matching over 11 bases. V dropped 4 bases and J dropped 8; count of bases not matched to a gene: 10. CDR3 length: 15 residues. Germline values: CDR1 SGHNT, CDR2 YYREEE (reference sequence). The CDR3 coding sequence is TGTGCCAGCAGCGTCCCCGGGACAGGGGGTAGGGGCTACACCTTC. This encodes CASSVPGTGGRGYTF.

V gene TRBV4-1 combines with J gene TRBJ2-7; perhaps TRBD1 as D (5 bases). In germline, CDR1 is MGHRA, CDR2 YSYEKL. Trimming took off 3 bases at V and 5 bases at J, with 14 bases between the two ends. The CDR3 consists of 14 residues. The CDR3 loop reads CASSQTSQGHEQYF. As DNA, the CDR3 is TGCGCCAGCAGCCAGACTTCCCAGGGCCACGAGCAGTACTTC.

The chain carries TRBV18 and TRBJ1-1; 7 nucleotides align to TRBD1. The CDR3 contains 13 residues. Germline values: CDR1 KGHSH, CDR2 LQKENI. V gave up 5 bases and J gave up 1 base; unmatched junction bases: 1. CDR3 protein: CASSSGGNTEAFF. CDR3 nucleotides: TGTGCCAGCTCATCAGGGGGGAACACTGAAGCTTTCTTT.

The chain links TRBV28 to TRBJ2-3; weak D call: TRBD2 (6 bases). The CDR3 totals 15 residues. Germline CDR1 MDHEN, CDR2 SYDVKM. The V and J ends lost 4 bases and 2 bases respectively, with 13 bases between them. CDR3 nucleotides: TGTGCCAGCAGTTGGGGTGGGGGGAACACAGATACGCAGTATTTT. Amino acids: CASSWGGGNTDTQYF.

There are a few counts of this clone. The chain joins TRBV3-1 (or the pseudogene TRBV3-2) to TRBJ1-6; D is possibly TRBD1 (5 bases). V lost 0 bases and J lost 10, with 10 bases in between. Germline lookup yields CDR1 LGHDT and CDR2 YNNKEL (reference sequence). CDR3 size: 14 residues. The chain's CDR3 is CASSQEAGLSPLHF. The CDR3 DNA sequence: TGTGCCAGCAGCCAAGAAGCAGGGTTATCACCCCTCCACTTT.

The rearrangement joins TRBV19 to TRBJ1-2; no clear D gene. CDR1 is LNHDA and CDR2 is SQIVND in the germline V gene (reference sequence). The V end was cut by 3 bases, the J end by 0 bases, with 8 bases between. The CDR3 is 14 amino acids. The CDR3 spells CASSIEAANYGYTF. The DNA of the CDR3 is TGTGCCAGTAGTATCGAGGCAGCTAACTATGGCTACACCTTC.

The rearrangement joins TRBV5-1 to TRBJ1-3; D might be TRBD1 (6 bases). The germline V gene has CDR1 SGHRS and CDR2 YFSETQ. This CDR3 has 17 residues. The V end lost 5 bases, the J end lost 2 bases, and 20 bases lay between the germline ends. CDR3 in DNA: TGCGCCAGCAGATATACTATTACAGGGACGGCTGGAAACACCATATATTTT. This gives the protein CASRYTITGTAGNTIYF.

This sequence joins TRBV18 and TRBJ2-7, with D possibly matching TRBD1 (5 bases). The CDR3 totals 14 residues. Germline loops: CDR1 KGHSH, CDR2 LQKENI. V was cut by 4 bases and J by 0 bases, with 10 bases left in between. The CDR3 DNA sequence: TGTGCCAGCTCACGAGACAGTACCTCCTACGAGCAGTACTTC. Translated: CASSRDSTSYEQYF.

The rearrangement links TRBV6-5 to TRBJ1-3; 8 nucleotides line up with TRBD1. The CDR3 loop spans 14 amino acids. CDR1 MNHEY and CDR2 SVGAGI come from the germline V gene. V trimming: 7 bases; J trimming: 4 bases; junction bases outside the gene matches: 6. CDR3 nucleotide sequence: TGTGCCAGCATCAGGACAGGGACGGGAAACACCATATATTTT. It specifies CASIRTGTGNTIYF.

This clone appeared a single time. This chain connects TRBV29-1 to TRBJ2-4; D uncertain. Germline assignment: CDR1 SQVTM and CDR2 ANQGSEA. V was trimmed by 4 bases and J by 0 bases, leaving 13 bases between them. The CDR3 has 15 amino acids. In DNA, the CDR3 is TGCAGCGTTGTAGTAGAGATTCTAGCCAAAAACATTCAGTACTTC. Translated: CSVVVEILAKNIQYF.

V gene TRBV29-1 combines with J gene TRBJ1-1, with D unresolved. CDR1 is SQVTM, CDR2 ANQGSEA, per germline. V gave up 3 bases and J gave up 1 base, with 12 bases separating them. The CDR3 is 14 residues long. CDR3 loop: CSVDPAGTNTEAFF. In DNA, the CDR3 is TGCAGCGTTGACCCCGCGGGTACGAACACTGAAGCTTTCTTT.

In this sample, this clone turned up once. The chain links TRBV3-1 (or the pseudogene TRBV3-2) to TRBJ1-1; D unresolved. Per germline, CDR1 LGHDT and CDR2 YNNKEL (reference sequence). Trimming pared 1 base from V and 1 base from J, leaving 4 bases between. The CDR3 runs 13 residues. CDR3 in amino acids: CASSQAQNTEAFF. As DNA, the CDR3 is TGTGCCAGCAGCCAAGCCCAGAACACTGAAGCTTTCTTT.

The CDR3: CASSQQGMNTEAFF. DNA of the CDR3: TGTGCCAGCAGCCAACAGGGAATGAACACTGAAGCTTTCTTT. The rearrangement uses TRBV3-1 (or the pseudogene TRBV3-2) and TRBJ1-1; D is perhaps TRBD1 (5 bases). Germline V gene lookup returns CDR1 LGHDT and CDR2 YNNKEL (reference sequence). This CDR3 contains 14 residues. Between the trimmed V and J ends, which lost 2 bases and 0 bases, there was a span of 7 bases.

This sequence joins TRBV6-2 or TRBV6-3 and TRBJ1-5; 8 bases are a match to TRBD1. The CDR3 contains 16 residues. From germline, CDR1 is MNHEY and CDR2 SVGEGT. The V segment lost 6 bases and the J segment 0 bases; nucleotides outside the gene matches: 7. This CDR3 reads CASSQGAGYSNQPQHF. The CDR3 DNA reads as TGTGCCAGCAGCCAGGGGGCCGGGTATAGCAATCAGCCCCAGCATTTT.

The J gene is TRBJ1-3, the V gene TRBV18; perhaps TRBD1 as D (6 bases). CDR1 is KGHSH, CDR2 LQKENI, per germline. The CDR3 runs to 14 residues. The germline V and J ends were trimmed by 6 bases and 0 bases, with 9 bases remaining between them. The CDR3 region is CASSGTSSGNTIYF. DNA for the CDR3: TGTGCCAGCTCTGGGACAAGCTCTGGAAACACCATATATTTT. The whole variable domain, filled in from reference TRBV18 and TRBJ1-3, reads NAGVMQNPRHLVRRRGQEARLRCSPMKGHSHVYWYRQLPEEGLKFMVYLQKENIIDESGMPKERFSAEFPKEGPSILRIQQVVRGDSAAYFCASSGTSSGNTIYFGEGSWLTVV.

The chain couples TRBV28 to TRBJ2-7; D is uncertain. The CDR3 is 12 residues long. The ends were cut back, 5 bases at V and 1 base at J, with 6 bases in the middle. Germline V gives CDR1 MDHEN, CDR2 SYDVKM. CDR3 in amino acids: CASSATSYEQYF. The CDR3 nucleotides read TGTGCCAGCAGTGCTACTTCCTACGAGCAGTACTTC.

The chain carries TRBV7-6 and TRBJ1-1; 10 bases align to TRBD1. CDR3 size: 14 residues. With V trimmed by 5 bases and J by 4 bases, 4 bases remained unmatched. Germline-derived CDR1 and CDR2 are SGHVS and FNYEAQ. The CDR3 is CASSTDRGITEAFF. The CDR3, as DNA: TGTGCCAGCAGCACGGACAGGGGGATCACTGAAGCTTTCTTT.

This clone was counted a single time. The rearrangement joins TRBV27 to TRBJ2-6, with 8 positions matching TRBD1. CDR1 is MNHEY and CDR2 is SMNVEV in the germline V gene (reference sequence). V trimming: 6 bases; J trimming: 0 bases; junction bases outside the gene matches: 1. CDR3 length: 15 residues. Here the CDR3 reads CASRQGGSGANVLTF. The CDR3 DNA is TGTGCCAGCAGACAGGGGGGCTCTGGGGCCAACGTCCTGACTTTC.